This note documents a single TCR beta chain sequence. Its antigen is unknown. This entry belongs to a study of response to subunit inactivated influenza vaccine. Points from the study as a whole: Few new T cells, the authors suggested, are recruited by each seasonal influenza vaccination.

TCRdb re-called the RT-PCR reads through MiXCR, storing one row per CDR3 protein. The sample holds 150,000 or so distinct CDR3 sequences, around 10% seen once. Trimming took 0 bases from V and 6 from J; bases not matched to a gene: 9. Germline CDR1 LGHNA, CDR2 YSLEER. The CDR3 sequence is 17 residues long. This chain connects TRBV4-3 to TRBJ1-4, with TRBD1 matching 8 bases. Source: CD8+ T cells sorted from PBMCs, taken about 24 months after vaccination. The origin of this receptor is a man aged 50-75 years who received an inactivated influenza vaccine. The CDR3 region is CASSQDLRGQGDEKLFF. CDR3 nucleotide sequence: TGCGCCAGCAGCCAAGATCTTCGTGGACAGGGCGATGAAAAACTGTTTTTT.